The 30 T cell receptor beta chains presented below share a single source sample, sequenced in a study of T-cell memory formation after mild COVID-19. TCRdb called the 5' RACE reads again in MiXCR, with one record for every CDR3 protein. The table includes over 70,000 distinct CDR3 sequences, approximately 16% detected once. Sequenced input: PBMCs or a T cell subset sorted from them (not recorded which). The origin of the receptors is a man aged 18 to 29 who had mild COVID-19 (a few samples of this study predate the infection). Cell type and time point are not known.

This clonotype was counted between two and nine times. This chain links TRBV6-6 with TRBJ2-3; 11 nucleotides agree with TRBD2. The ends lost 6 bases at V and 6 bases at J; junction bases unmatched: 23. CDR3 length: 20 residues. Germline values: CDR1 MNHNY, CDR2 SVGAGI (reference sequence). For the CDR3, the DNA is TGTGCCAGCAGCCTACCCGGTGGGGGTATTCAACTAGCGGGGGAGGATACGCAGTATTTT. Protein: CASSLPGGGIQLAGEDTQYF.

This clonotype was counted between two and nine times. The genes are TRBV6-1 and TRBJ2-7; D gene unclear. V lost 9 bases to trimming and J lost 4 bases, with 13 bases between them. Germline V gene sequence: CDR1 MNHNS, CDR2 SASEGT. The CDR3 totals 12 residues. CDR3 region: CASGPLGYEQYV. The CDR3 coding sequence is TGTGCCAGTGGGCCCCTAGGGTACGAGCAGTACGTC.

This clonotype appeared many times. V usage is TRBV5-6 and J usage is TRBJ2-4; 8 positions agree with TRBD2. Germline CDR1 is SGHDT and CDR2 is YYEEEE. The junction had 11 bases not matched to a gene; V was cut back by 4 bases and J by 8 bases. This CDR3 comprises 15 residues. CDR3: CASSIYLSGVDIQYF. Here the CDR3 DNA reads TGTGCCAGCAGCATCTACCTTAGCGGGGTTGACATTCAGTACTTC.

The rearrangement uses TRBV10-1 and TRBJ1-1, with D hard to call. The germline gives CDR1 WNHNN, CDR2 SYGVQD (reference sequence). The V gene lost 11 bases and the J gene lost 8 bases, with 12 bases spanning the gap. The CDR3 totals 10 residues. DNA of the CDR3: TGCGCCCCAACCGAGGAAGAAGCTTTCTTT. This codes for CAPTEEEAFF.

This clonotype was detected many times. The gene calls are TRBV7-8 and TRBJ2-7; unclear D gene. Between the trimmed V and J ends, which lost 5 bases and 3 bases, there was a span of 11 bases. CDR3 length: 13 residues. Germline lookup yields CDR1 SGHVS and CDR2 FQNEAQ. CDR3 DNA sequence: TGTGCCAGCAGCCCTGGAAGCCGCTACGAGCAGTACGTC. Translated, it gives CASSPGSRYEQYV.

The chain links TRBV5-1 to TRBJ2-3, with 9 positions matching TRBD2. With V trimmed by 0 bases and J by 4 bases, 6 bases remained unmatched. The CDR3 has 16 amino acids. CDR1 is SGHRS and CDR2 is YFSETQ in the germline V gene. The CDR3 DNA is TGCGCCAGCAGCTTGGAGGTGGCGGGGGGGGCAGATACGCAGTATTTT. Protein sequence: CASSLEVAGGADTQYF.

This rearrangement joins TRBV7-9 to TRBJ2-5; no clear D. Trimming left V 5 bases short and J 1 base short, with 14 bases between. The germline V gene encodes CDR1 SEHNR and CDR2 FQNEAQ (reference sequence). This CDR3 comprises 15 residues. The CDR3 DNA sequence: TGTGCCAGCAGCCCAATTGGACGGTCCCAAGAGACCCAGTACTTC. Its protein is CASSPIGRSQETQYF.

The gene calls are TRBV6-6 and TRBJ2-2; no definite D call. V was shortened by 2 bases and J by 2 bases, with 12 bases between the two germline ends. Germline CDR1 reads MNHNY; CDR2 reads SVGAGI (reference sequence). The CDR3 has 16 amino acids. The CDR3 is CASSYLAGYNTGELFF. In DNA, the CDR3 is TGTGCCAGCAGTTACCTGGCAGGCTACAACACCGGGGAGCTGTTTTTT.

This clonotype was picked up a small number of times. The gene calls are TRBV7-9 and TRBJ1-1; D ambiguous. Between the trimmed V and J ends, which lost 1 base and 1 base, there was a span of 10 bases. Germline V gives CDR1 SEHNR, CDR2 FQNEAQ (reference sequence). The CDR3 runs 15 residues. The CDR3 spells CASSLDSRRNTEAFF. Written as DNA, the CDR3 is TGTGCCAGCAGCTTAGATTCCCGGCGGAACACTGAAGCTTTCTTT.

This chain connects TRBV6-5 to TRBJ1-2; the D is unclear. The germline V gene encodes CDR1 MNHEY and CDR2 SVGAGI. The V and J ends lost 2 bases and 3 bases respectively, with 16 bases between them. The length of the CDR3 is 16 residues. Here the CDR3 reads CASSYRGGRSHYGYTF. The CDR3 nucleotides read TGTGCCAGCAGTTACAGAGGTGGCAGGAGCCACTATGGCTACACCTTC.

This clonotype was seen more than once but under ten times. V gene TRBV5-1 combines with J gene TRBJ1-6; D ambiguous. This CDR3 has 13 amino acids. Looked up from germline, CDR1 is SGHRS and CDR2 is YFSETQ. Trimming left V 1 base short and J 7 bases short, with 6 bases between. Here the CDR3 reads CASSLRENSPLHF. The CDR3 DNA reads TGCGCCAGCAGCTTGAGGGAAAATTCACCCCTCCACTTT.

This clonotype was found many times. The chain couples TRBV5-5 to TRBJ2-7; tentative D call: TRBD2 (5 bases). CDR1 is SGHKS and CDR2 is YYEKEE in the germline V gene (reference sequence). Trimming cost V 5 bases and J 0 bases, with 12 bases left between them. This CDR3 region has 14 residues. CDR3 in DNA: TGTGCCAGCAGATTCCGAGGGAGCTCCTACGAGCAGTACGTC. Translation: CASRFRGSSYEQYV.

This chain uses TRBV27 with TRBJ2-1, with D possibly TRBD2 on 5 matching bases. This CDR3 has 12 amino acids. Germline V gene data show CDR1 as MNHEY and CDR2 as SMNVEV (reference sequence). Between the trimmed V and J ends, which lost 7 bases and 7 bases, there was a span of 11 bases. DNA for the CDR3: TGTGCCAGCAAAGCGGAAGGGAATGAGCAGTTCTTC. As protein: CASKAEGNEQFF.

V is TRBV20-1 and J is TRBJ2-7, with unresolved D. The CDR3 has 13 residues. The V end lost 7 bases, the J end lost 4 bases, and 17 bases lay between the germline ends. Germline V gene sequence: CDR1 DFQATT, CDR2 SNEGSKA (reference sequence). CDR3 bases: TGCAGTGTCCAGAGCCCCGCAAAATACGAGCAGTACTTC. Protein: CSVQSPAKYEQYF.

Only a few counts were recorded for this clonotype. V usage is TRBV3-1 and J usage is TRBJ2-7; the D gene could be TRBD1 or TRBD2 (5 bases each). The length of the CDR3 is 14 residues. The V end lost 8 bases, the J end lost 0 bases, and 14 bases lay between the germline ends. CDR1 and CDR2 from the germline V gene are LGHDT and YNNKEL (reference sequence). Here the CDR3 DNA reads TGTGCCAGCCGGGGCAGCACGACCTCCTACGAGCAGTACTTC. Its translation: CASRGSTTSYEQYF.

This clonotype was seen a handful of times. This rearrangement joins TRBV12-5 to TRBJ2-7; possibly TRBD2 for D (7 bases). This CDR3 is 12 amino acids long. The V gene lost 1 base and the J gene lost 9 bases, with 10 bases spanning the gap. Per the germline V gene, CDR1 is LGHNT and CDR2 is FRNRAP. The CDR3: CASGLAGGWQYF. The CDR3 DNA is TGTGCTAGTGGTTTGGCGGGGGGCTGGCAGTACTTC.

This clonotype was counted many times. V gene TRBV7-2 combines with J gene TRBJ2-7; TRBD2 matches 8 bases. Germline-derived CDR1 and CDR2 are SGHTA and FQGNSA. Germline trimming cut 1 base from V and 4 bases from J; bases unmatched to any gene: 3. This CDR3 is 14 amino acids long. For the CDR3, the DNA is TGTGCCAGCAGCTTAGGAGCGGGGGTGTACGAGCAGTACGTC. Its protein product is CASSLGAGVYEQYV.

The V and J genes are TRBV5-6 and TRBJ1-6; possibly TRBD1 for D (5 bases). The V and J ends lost 1 base and 6 bases respectively, with 20 bases between them. Germline V gives CDR1 SGHDT, CDR2 YYEEEE. The CDR3 length is 18 residues. The CDR3 DNA follows: TGTGCCAGCAGCTTGTCCAGGGTGGTAATTTGGGGTAATTCACCCCTCCACTTT. It codes for CASSLSRVVIWGNSPLHF.

CDR3 in DNA: TGCGCCAGCAGCTGGGTTCTGCCGGGTTTCAGCTCCTACGAGCAGTACTTC. Amino acids: CASSWVLPGFSSYEQYF. The chain employs TRBV5-1 and TRBJ2-7; D ambiguous. This CDR3 has 17 amino acids. Germline V gives CDR1 SGHRS, CDR2 YFSETQ. V was cut by 3 bases and J by 0 bases, with 19 bases left in between.

This clonotype was counted at least ten times. The V and J genes are TRBV4-3 and TRBJ2-1; 7 bases map to TRBD2. V lost 3 bases, J lost 4 bases, and 6 bases stayed unmatched. Germline V CDR1 and CDR2: LGHNA, YSLEER. This CDR3 contains 15 residues. CDR3 protein: CASSHSGGLYNEQFF. CDR3 sequence (DNA): TGCGCCAGCAGCCACTCGGGGGGACTATACAATGAGCAGTTCTTC.

In this sample, this clonotype turned up a few times. The rearrangement links TRBV4-1 to TRBJ2-3; TRBD2 matches 12 bases. CDR1 is MGHRA and CDR2 is YSYEKL in the germline V gene. CDR3 size: 16 residues. Trimming removed 8 bases from V and 5 bases from J; junction bases left unmatched: 11. For the CDR3, the DNA is TGCGCCAGCGGGATTTTGACTAGCGGGGGCAGAGATACGCAGTATTTT. Translating it yields CASGILTSGGRDTQYF.

This clonotype was detected only a few times. This chain uses TRBV7-9 with TRBJ2-3, with D unclear. Germline V gene sequence: CDR1 SEHNR, CDR2 FQNEAQ (reference sequence). This CDR3 region has 16 residues. V was cut by 4 bases and J by 0 bases, with 14 bases left in between. CDR3 sequence: CASSYPEDHSTDTQYF. CDR3 bases: TGTGCCAGCAGCTACCCAGAGGACCATAGCACAGATACGCAGTATTTT.

This clonotype has a handful of counts. The rearrangement joins TRBV20-1 to TRBJ2-1; 12 nucleotides align to TRBD2. Per germline, CDR1 DFQATT and CDR2 SNEGSKA (reference sequence). J was trimmed by 4 bases and V by 2 bases; bases with no gene match: 9. The CDR3 runs to 17 residues. The CDR3 region has the DNA TGCAGTGCTAGACTGAGTAGGACTAGCGGGGAGTACAATGAGCAGTTCTTC. It yields the protein CSARLSRTSGEYNEQFF.

The V gene is TRBV7-9, the J gene TRBJ2-3, with 7 bases lining up with TRBD2. CDR1 and CDR2 (germline): SEHNR, FQNEAQ (reference sequence). V shed 1 base, J shed 1 base, and the junction held 8 bases outside the gene matches. This CDR3 has 17 amino acids. The CDR3 DNA reads TGTGCCAGCAGCTTAGGGTCAGCGGGGAGTCGCACAGATACGCAGTATTTT. As protein: CASSLGSAGSRTDTQYF.

This clonotype showed up many times. The chain uses TRBV29-1 and TRBJ1-1; no clear D gene. Germline V CDR1 and CDR2: SQVTM, ANQGSEA. Trimming shortened V by 5 bases and J by 4 bases, and 5 bases separated the two germline ends. This CDR3 is built from 10 residues. CDR3 sequence: CSVLGTEAFF. CDR3 DNA sequence: TGCAGCGTTCTCGGCACTGAAGCTTTCTTT. The full variable domain, rest sourced from reference TRBV29-1 and TRBJ1-1, is SAVISQKPSRDICQRGTSLTIQCQVDSQVTMMFWYRQQPGQSLTLIATANQGSEATYESGFVIDKFPISRPNLTFSTLTVSNMSPEDSSIYLCSVLGTEAFFGQGTRLTVV.

This clonotype appeared a few times. J is TRBJ2-1 and V is TRBV7-9; no firm D call. V dropped 2 bases and J dropped 8 bases, with 13 bases sitting between them. The CDR3 sequence is 14 residues long. CDR1 and CDR2 from the germline V gene are SEHNR and FQNEAQ (reference sequence). CDR3 nucleotide sequence: TGTGCCAGCAGCTTAAGCTCACAGCCCCATGAGCAGTTCTTC. Its protein product is CASSLSSQPHEQFF. The entire variable domain, with the rest obtained from reference TRBV7-9 and TRBJ2-1, is as follows: DTGVSQNPRHKITKRGQNVTFRCDPISEHNRLYWYRQTLGQGPEFLTYFQNEAQLEKSRLLSDRFSAERPKGSFSTLEIQRTEQGDSAMYLCASSLSSQPHEQFFGPGTRLTVL.

This clonotype showed up many times. The chain combines TRBV29-1 with TRBJ2-3; no clear D. Looked up from germline, CDR1 is SQVTM and CDR2 is ANQGSEA. This CDR3 spans 10 amino acids. The germline V and J ends were trimmed by 4 bases and 6 bases, with 5 bases remaining between them. CDR3 region: CSVGLDTQYF. The CDR3 nucleotides read TGCAGCGTTGGGCTGGATACGCAGTATTTT.

In its sample, this clonotype was seen many times. The rearrangement links TRBV5-1 to TRBJ1-1; TRBD1 aligns across 10 bases. Germline assignment: CDR1 SGHRS and CDR2 YFSETQ. This CDR3 comprises 15 residues. V was clipped by 0 bases and J by 5 bases; unmatched bases: 4. The CDR3 DNA reads as TGCGCCAGCAGCTTGGTACCGGGACAGGGGACTGAAGCTTTCTTT. Its protein is CASSLVPGQGTEAFF.

This clonotype came up a few times. The chain joins TRBV7-6 to TRBJ2-5; D unresolved. Germline CDR1 and CDR2: SGHVS and FNYEAQ. The CDR3 spans 14 residues. V lost 6 bases, J lost 0 bases, and 11 bases lay in between. CDR3 residues: CASSQLPYQETQYF. Here the CDR3 DNA reads TGTGCCAGCAGTCAGCTCCCGTACCAAGAGACCCAGTACTTC.

Only a few counts were recorded for this clonotype. V gene TRBV6-5 combines with J gene TRBJ2-6; no clear D gene. Trimming removed 2 bases from V and 2 bases from J, with 7 bases in between. The germline V gene has CDR1 MNHEY and CDR2 SVGAGI. CDR3 size: 15 residues. This CDR3 is CASSYTRTGANVLTF. DNA for the CDR3: TGTGCCAGCAGTTACACGAGGACTGGGGCCAACGTCCTGACTTTC.